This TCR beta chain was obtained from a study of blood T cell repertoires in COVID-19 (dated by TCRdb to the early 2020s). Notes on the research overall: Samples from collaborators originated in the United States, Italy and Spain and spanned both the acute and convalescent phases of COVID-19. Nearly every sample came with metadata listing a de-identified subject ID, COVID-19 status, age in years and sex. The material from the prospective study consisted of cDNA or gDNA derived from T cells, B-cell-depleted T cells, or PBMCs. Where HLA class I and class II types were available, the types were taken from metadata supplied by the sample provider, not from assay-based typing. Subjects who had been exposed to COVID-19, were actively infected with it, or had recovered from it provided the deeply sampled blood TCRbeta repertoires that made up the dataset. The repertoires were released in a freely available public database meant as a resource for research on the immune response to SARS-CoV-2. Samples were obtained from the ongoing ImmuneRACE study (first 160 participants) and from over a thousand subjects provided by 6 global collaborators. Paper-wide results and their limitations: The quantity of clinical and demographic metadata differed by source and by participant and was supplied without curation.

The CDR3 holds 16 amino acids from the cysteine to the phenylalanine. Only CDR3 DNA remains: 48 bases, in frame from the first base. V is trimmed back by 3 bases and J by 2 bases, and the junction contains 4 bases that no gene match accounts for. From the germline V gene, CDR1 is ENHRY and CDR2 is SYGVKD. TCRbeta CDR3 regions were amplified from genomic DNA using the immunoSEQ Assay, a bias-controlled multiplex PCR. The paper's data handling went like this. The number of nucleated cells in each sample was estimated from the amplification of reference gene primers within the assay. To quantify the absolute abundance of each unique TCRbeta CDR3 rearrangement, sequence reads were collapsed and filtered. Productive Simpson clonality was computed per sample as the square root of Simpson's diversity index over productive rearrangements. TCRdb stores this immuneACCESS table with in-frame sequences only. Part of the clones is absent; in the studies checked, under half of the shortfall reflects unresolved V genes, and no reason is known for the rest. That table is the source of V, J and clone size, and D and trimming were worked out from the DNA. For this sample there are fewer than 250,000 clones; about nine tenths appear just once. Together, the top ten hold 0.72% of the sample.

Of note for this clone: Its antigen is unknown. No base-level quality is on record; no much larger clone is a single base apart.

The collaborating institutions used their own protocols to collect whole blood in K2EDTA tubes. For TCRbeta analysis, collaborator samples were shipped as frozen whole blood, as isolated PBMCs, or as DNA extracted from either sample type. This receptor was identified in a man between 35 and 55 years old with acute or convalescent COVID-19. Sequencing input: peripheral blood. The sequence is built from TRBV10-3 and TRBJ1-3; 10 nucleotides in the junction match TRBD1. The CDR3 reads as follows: CAISDLGTGAGNTIYF. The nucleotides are TGTGCCATCAGTGACCTCGGGACAGGGGCTGGAAACACCATATATTTT.